The present T cell receptor beta chain was sequenced within a study of blood T cell repertoires in COVID-19. Clones were read by immunoSEQ multiplex PCR, and TCRdb kept only the in-frame ones, dropping some. The sample records more than 250,000 clones, around 88% being singletons. CDR3 length equals 15 residues. CDR1 LGHNA and CDR2 YNFKEQ come from the germline V gene. V was clipped by 0 bases and J by 8 bases, with 16 bases between them. Sequenced sample: peripheral blood. This receptor was obtained from a woman aged 45 to 65 with acute or convalescent COVID-19. J is TRBJ1-2 and V is TRBV4-2, with D perhaps matching TRBD1 (6 bases). CDR3 residues: CASSQEIRQGFGYTF. As DNA, the CDR3 is TGTGCCAGCAGCCAAGAAATAAGGCAGGGGTTCGGCTACACCTTC.